This TCR beta chain emerged from a study of blood T cell repertoires in COVID-19. The junction had 5 bases not matched to a gene; V was cut back by 3 bases and J by 1 base. The CDR3 consists of 15 residues. Germline CDR1 and CDR2: DFQATT and SNEGSKA (reference sequence). TCRdb's copy holds only in-frame clones and misses some; the assay was immunoSEQ multiplex PCR. This sample yields some 490,000 clones, of which about 88% are seen a single time; more than 7.5% belongs to the top ten. This chain joins TRBV20-1 and TRBJ1-4; TRBD1 matches 7 bases. Sequencing used PBMCs or T cells enriched from blood (not recorded which). The origin of this receptor is a woman aged 55-69 years who had recovered from COVID-19. For the CDR3, the DNA is TGCAGTGCTAGTGACCCAGGGGGAACTAATGAAAAACTGTTTTTT. It is translated as CSASDPGGTNEKLFF.